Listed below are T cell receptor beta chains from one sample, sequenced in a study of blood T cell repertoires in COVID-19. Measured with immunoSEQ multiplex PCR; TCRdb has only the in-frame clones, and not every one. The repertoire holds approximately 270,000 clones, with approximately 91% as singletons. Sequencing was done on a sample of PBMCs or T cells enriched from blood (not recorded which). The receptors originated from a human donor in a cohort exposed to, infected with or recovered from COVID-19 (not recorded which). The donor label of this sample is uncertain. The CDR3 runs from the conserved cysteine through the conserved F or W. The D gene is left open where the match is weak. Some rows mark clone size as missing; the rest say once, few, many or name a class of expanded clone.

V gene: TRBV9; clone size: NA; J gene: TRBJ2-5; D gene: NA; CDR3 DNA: TGTGCCAGCAGCGTAGGTTTTATGGAGACCCAGTACTTC; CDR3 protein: CASSVGFMETQYF
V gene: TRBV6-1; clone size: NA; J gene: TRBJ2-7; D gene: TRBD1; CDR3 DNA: TGTGCCAGCAGTGAAATAGGACAGGGAACCGAGCAGTACTTC; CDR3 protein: CASSEIGQGTEQYF
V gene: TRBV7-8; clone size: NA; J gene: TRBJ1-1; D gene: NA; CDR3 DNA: TGTGCCAGCAGCCACAGGGTTAACACTGAAGCTTTCTTT; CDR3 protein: CASSHRVNTEAFF
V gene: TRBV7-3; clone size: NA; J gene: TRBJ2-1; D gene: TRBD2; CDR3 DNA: TGTGCCAGCAGCTCCCTAGGAGCGGGGGGTCGAAATGAGCAGTTCTTC; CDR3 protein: CASSSLGAGGRNEQFF
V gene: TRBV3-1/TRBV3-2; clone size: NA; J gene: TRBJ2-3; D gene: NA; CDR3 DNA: TGTGCCAGCAGCCTCGTTCGCAGGGCGGTTTTGAATTTT; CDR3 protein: CASSLVRRAVLNF
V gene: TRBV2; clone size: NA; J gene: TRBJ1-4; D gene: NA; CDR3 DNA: TGTGCCAGCAGCAAGACAGTGGCAACTAATGAAAAACTGTTTTTT; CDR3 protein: CASSKTVATNEKLFF
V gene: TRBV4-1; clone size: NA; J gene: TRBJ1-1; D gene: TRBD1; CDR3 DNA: TGCGCCAGCAGCCCAGGGGACAGAAGAATGAACACTGAAGCTTTCTTT; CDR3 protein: CASSPGDRRMNTEAFF
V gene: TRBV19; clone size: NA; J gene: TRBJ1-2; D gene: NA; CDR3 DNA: TGTGCCAGTAGTATAGGAGCCGCAGTCTCGGGTAATGGCTACACCTTC; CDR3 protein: CASSIGAAVSGNGYTF
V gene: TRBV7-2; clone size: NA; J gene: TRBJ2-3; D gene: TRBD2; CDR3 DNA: TGTGCCAGCAGCCTCAACGCGGGGGTGGGGCCAGATACGCAGTATTTT; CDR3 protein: CASSLNAGVGPDTQYF
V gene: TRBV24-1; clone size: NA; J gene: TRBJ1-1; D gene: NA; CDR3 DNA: TGTGCCACCAGTGATTTTTCGGGCCGGGAGGCTTTCTTT; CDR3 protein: CATSDFSGREAFF
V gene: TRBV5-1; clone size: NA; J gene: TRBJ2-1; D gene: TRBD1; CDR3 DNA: TGCGCCAGCAGCTTGGTCGGGACAGGGCGATCGAATGAGCAGTTCTTC; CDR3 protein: CASSLVGTGRSNEQFF
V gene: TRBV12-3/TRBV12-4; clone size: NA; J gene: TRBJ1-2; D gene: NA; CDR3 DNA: TGTGCCAGCAGCCGGACAGCCCCCTATGGCTACACCTTC; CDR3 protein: CASSRTAPYGYTF
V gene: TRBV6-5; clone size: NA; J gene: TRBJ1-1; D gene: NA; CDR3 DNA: TGTGCCAGCAGTTTAGACCTCAGGGGTGACACTGAAGCTTTCTTT; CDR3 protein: CASSLDLRGDTEAFF
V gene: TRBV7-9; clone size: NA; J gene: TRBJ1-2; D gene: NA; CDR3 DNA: TGTGCCAGCAGCTTAGCCGGGGGGTTTGAGGGCTACACCTTC; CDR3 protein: CASSLAGGFEGYTF
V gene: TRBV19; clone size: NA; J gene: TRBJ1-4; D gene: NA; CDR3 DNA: TGTGCCAGTAGTTCGGAGTTGGTGGAGGCTAATGAAAAACTGTTTTTT; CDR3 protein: CASSSELVEANEKLFF
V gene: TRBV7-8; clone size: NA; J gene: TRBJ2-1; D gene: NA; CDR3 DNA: TGTGCCAGCAGCTTTATAAATGTAGATGAGCAGTTCTTC; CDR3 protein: CASSFINVDEQFF
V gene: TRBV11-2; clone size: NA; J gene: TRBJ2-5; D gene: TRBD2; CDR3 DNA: TGTGCCAGCAGCTCCGTGGGACTAGCGGGGCTTTTACAAGAGACCCAGTACTTC; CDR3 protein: CASSSVGLAGLLQETQYF
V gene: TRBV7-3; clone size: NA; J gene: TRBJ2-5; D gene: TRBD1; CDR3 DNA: TGTGCCAGCAGCGCGGACAGGGGAGATGTGACCCAGTACTTC; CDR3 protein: CASSADRGDVTQYF
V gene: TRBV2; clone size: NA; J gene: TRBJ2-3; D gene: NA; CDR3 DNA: TGTGCCAGCTTGGCCGGGCATGGGAGTACAGATACGCAGTATTTT; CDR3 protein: CASLAGHGSTDTQYF
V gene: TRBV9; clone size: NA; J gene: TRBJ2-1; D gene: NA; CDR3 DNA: TGTGCCAGCAGCCTTAGGACATCCTACAATGAGCAGTTCTTC; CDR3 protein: CASSLRTSYNEQFF
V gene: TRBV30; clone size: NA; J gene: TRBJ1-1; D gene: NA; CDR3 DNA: TGTGCCTGGAGTAGGGGGACATCGGGGGCTTTCTTT; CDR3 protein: CAWSRGTSGAFF
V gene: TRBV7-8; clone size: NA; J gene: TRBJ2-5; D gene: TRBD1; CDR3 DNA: TGTGCCAGCAGCTTAGAATGGGCCTGGACAGGAGAGCAAGAGACCCAGTACTTC; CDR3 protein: CASSLEWAWTGEQETQYF
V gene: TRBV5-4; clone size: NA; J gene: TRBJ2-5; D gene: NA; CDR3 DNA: TGTGCCAGCAGCGCGTTCCGCGGAGATCTTGAGACCCAGTACTTC; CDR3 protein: CASSAFRGDLETQYF
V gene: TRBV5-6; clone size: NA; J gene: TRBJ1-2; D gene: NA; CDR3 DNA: TGTGCCAGCAGCTTTCAGGGCACCCCGTATGGCTACACCTTC; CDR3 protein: CASSFQGTPYGYTF
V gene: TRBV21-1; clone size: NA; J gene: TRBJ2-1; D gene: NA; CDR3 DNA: TGTGCCAGCAGCAAAGAGGGGGCTAGCGGGGTAGAGAATGAGCAGTTCTTC; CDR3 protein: CASSKEGASGVENEQFF
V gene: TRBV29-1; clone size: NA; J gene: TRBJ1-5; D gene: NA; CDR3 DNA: TGCAGCGTCAGGCAGGGCAATCAGCCCCAGCATTTT; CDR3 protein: CSVRQGNQPQHF
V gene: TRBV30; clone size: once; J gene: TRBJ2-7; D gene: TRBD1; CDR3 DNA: TGTGCCTGGAGTTCCTCCGGGACAGGGGTCCCCTACGAGCAGTACTTC; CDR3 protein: CAWSSSGTGVPYEQYF
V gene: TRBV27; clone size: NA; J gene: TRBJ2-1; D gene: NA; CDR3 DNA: TGTGCCAGCAGTTTCTACAGGGCCGATGAGCAGTTCTTC; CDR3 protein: CASSFYRADEQFF
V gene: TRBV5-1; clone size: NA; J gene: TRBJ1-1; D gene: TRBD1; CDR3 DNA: TGCGCCAGCAGCTTGGCCCCTCAATACAGGGGATCGGACACTGAAGCTTTCTTT; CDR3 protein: CASSLAPQYRGSDTEAFF
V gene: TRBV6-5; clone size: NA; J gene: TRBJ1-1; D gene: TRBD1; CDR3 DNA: TGTGCCAGCAAGGCCCGGACAGGGGCCACTGAAGCTTTCTTT; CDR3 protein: CASKARTGATEAFF
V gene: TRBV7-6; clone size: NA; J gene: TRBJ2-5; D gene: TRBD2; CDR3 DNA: TGTGCCAGCAGCTTCCGCGGGGGGGCACAAGAGACCCAGTACTTC; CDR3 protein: CASSFRGGAQETQYF
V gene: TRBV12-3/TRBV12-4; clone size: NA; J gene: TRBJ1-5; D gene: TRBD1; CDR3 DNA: TGTGCCAGCAGTCGACAGGGCGGGCAGCCCCAGCATTTT; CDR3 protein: CASSRQGGQPQHF
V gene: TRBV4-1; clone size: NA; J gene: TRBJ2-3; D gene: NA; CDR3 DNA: TGCGCCAGCAGCCAAGGGGCCGGGCAGTATTTT; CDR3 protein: CASSQGAGQYF
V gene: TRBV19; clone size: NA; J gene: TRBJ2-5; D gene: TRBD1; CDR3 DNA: TGTGCCAGTAGTCTATCCCGGGACAGACCTCAAACCCAGTACTTC; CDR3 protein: CASSLSRDRPQTQYF
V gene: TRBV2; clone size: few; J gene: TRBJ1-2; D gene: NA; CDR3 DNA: TGTGCCGACGATCGCCGAGGGTACACCTTC; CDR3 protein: CADDRRGYTF
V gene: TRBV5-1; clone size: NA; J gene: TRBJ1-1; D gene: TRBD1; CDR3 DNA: TGCGCCAGCAGCCCCGGGACAGAAAGTCAAGCTTTCTTT; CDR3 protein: CASSPGTESQAFF
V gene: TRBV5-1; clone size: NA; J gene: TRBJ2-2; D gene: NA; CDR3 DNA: TGCGCCAGCAGCTTGGCCGGGGGTACCGGGGAGCTGTTTTTT; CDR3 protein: CASSLAGGTGELFF
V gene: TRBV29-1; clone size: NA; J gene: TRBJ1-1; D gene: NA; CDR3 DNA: TGCAGCGCTCCCTCGGCCCTCTTCCCGGGAGCTTTCTTT; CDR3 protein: CSAPSALFPGAFF
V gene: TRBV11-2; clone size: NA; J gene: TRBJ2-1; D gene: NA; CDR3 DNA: TGTGCCAGCAGCCCAGTGGCGGGGATCAATGAGCAGTTCTTC; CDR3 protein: CASSPVAGINEQFF
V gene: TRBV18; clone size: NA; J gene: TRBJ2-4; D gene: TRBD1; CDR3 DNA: TGTGCCAGCTCACCTATACAGGGGGCCAAAAACATTCAGTACTTC; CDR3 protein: CASSPIQGAKNIQYF
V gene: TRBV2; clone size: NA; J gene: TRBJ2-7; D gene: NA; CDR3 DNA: TGTGCCAGCAGCGCAAAGGGGGGAGGGGAACGGTACTTC; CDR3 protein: CASSAKGGGERYF
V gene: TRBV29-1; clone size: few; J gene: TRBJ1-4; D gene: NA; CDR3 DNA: TGCAGCGTTGGGGCCCTCCAGGGTGAAGGAGAAAAACTGTTTTTT; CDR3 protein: CSVGALQGEGEKLFF
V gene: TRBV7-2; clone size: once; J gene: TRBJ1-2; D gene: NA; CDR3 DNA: TGTGCCAGCAGCATTGGGCTTAACTATGGCTACACCTTC; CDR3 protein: CASSIGLNYGYTF
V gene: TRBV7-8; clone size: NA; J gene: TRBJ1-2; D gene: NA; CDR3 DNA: TGTGCCAGCAGTCCTACAGGGACCGCTAACTATGGCTACACCTTC; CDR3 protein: CASSPTGTANYGYTF
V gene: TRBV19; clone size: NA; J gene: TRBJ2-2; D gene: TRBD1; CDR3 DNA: TGTGCCAGTAGTGCCCAGGGGGCCACCGGGGAGCTGTTTTTT; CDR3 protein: CASSAQGATGELFF
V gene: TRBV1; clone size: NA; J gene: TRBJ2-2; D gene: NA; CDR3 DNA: TGCACCAGCAGCCAAGATTATAGCGGGGGGCCGAACACCGGGGAGCTGTTTTTT; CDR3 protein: CTSSQDYSGGPNTGELFF